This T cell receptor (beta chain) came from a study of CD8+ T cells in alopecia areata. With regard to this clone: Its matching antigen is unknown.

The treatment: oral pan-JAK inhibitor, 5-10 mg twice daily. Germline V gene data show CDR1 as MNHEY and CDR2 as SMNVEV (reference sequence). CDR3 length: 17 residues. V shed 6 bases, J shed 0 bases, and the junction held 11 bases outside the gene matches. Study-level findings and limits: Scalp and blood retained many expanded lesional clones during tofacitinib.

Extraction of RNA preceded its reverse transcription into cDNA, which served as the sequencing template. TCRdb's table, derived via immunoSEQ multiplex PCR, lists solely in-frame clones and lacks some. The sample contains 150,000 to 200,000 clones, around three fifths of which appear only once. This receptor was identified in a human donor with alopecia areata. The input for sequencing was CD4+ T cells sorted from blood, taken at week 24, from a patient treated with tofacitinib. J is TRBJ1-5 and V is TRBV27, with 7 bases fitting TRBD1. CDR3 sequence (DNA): TGTGCCAGCAGCCGAAGCCGGGACAGTACTAGCAATCAGCCCCAGCATTTT. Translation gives CASSRSRDSTSNQPQHF.